This entry concerns a single T cell receptor (beta chain). Its target is unknown. The record originates from a study of cytomegalovirus exposure and HLA in healthy donors. Study results and caveats: As a later analysis showed, a missense DCLRE1C variant was linked to trimming of TCR beta V- and J-genes.

Vbeta (60) and Jbeta (13) primers were used in the PCR. This table comes from immunoSEQ multiplex PCR, and its TCRdb copy is limited to in-frame clones, with some not included. In the table there are roughly 110,000 clones, 73% of which are singletons. In germline, CDR1 is SGHRS, CDR2 YFSETQ. The CDR3 is made up of 14 amino acids. The V and J ends lost 4 bases and 2 bases, in that order; junction bases with no gene match: 2. The source of this sequence is a man aged 30 to 39 in good health and CMV-seronegative. V is TRBV5-1 and J is TRBJ2-3; 9 bases agree with TRBD2. The sample consisted of PBMCs. The CDR3 sequence is CASSRGLATDTQYF. The CDR3 DNA reads TGCGCCAGCAGCCGGGGACTAGCCACAGATACGCAGTATTTT.